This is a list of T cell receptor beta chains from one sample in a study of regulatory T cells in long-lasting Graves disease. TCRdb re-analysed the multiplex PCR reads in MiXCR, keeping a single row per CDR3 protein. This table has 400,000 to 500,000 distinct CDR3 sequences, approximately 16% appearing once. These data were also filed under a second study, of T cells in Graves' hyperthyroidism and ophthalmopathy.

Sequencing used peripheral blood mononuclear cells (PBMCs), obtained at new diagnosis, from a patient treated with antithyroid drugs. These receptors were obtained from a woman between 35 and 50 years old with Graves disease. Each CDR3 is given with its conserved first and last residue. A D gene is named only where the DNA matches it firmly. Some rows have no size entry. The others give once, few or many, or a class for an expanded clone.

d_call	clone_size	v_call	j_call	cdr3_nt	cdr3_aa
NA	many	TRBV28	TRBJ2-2	TGTGCCAGCAGTGCGGGCGTACGGAACACCGGGGAGCTGTTTTTT	CASSAGVRNTGELFF
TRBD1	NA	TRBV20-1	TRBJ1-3	TGCAGTGCTAGTCCCGACAGGGCTGGAAACACCATATATTTT	CSASPDRAGNTIYF
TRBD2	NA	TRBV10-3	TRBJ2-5	TGTGCCATCAGTCCCGGACTAGCGCAAGAGACCCAGTACTTC	CAISPGLAQETQYF
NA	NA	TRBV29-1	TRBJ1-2	TGCAGCGTGGACAATAACTATGGCTACACCTTC	CSVDNNYGYTF
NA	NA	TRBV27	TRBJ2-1	TGTGCCAGCAGTTGGGACTCCGCCAATGAGCAGTTCTTC	CASSWDSANEQFF
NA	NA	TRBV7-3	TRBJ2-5	TGTGCCAGCAGCCAAAATGCCGGGACCGTGGGGGAGACCCAGTACTTC	CASSQNAGTVGETQYF
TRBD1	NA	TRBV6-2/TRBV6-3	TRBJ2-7	TGTGCCAGCAAGGGGGACAGCTCCTACGAGCAGTACTTC	CASKGDSSYEQYF
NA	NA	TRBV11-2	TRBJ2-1	TGTGCCAGCAGCCTCGGGGACTGGCGGAGCTCCTACAATGAGCAGTTCTTC	CASSLGDWRSSYNEQFF
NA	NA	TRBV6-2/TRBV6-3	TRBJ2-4	TGTGCCAGCAGTTCTCATGGCAGTGTGGGACTAGCCAAAAACATTCAGTACTTC	CASSSHGSVGLAKNIQYF
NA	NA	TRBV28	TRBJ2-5	TGTGCCAGCAGCAACCCGCCGGGACAACAAGAGACCCAGTACTTC	CASSNPPGQQETQYF
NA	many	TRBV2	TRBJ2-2	TGTGCCAGCAAGTTTCTGGGGTCGAACACCGGGGAGCTGTTTTTT	CASKFLGSNTGELFF
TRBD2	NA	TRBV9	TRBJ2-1	TGTGCCAGCAGCGCGAGCGGGAATTATAATGAGCAGTTCTTC	CASSASGNYNEQFF